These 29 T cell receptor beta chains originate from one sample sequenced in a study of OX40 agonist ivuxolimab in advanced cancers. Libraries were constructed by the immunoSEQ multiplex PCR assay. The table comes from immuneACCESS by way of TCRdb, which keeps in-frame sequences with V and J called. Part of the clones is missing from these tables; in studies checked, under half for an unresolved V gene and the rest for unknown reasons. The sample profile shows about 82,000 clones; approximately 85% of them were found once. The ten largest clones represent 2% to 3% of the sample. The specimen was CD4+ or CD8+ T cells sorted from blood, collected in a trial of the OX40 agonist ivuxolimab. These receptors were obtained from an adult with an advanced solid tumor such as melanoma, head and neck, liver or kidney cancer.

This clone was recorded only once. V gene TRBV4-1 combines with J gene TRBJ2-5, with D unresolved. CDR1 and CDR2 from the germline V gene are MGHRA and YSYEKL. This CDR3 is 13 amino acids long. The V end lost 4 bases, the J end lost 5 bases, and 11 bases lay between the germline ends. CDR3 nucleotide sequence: TGCGCCAGCAGCCCAACATCGTTGGAGACCCAGTACTTC. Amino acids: CASSPTSLETQYF.

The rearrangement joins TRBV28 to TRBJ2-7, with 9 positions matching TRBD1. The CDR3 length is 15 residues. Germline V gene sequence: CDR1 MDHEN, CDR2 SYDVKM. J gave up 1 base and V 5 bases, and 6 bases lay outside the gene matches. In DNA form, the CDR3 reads TGTGCCAGCAGTCCCCCGGGACAGGGATCCTACGAGCAGTACTTC. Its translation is CASSPPGQGSYEQYF.

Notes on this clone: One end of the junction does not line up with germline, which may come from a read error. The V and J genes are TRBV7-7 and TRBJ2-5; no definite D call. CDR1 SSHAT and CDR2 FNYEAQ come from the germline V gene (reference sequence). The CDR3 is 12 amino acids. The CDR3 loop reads CASSLDGETQYF. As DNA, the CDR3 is TGTGCTAGCAGCTTAGATGGGGAGACCCAGTACTTC.

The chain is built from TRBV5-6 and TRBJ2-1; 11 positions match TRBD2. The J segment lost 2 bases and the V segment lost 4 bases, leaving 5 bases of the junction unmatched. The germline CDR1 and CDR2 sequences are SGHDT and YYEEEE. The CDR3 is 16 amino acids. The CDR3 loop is CASSLPSGGTYNEQFF. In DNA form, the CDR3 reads TGTGCCAGCAGCCTACCTAGCGGGGGGACCTACAATGAGCAGTTCTTC.

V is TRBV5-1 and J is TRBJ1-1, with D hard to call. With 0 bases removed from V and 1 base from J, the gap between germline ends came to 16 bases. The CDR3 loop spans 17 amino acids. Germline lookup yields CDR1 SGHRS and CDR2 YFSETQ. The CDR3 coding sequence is TGCGCCAGCAGCTTGGCCTCAGATACCTCAGCGAACACTGAAGCTTTCTTT. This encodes CASSLASDTSANTEAFF.

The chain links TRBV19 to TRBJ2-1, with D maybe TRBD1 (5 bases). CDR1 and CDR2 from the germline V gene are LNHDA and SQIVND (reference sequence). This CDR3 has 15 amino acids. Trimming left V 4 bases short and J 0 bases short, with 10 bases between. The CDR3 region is CASSTTVRSYNEQFF. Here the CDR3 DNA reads TGTGCCAGTAGTACGACAGTACGCTCCTACAATGAGCAGTTCTTC.

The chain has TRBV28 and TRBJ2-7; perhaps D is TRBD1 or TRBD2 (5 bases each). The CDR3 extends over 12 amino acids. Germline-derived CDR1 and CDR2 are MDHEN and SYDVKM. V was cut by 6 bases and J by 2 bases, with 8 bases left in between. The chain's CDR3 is CASRGVAYEQYF. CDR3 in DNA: TGTGCCAGCAGGGGGGTGGCCTACGAGCAGTACTTC.

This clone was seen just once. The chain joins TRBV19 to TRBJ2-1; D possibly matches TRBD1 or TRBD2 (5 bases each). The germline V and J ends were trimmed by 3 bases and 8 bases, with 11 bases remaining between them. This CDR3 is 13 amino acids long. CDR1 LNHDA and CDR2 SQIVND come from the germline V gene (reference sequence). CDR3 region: CASSIGRDHEQFF. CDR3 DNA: TGTGCCAGTAGTATTGGCAGGGACCATGAGCAGTTCTTC.

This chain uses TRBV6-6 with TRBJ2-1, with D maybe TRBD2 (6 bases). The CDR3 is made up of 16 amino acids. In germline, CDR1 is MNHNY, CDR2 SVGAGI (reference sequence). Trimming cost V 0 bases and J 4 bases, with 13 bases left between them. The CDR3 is CASSYSTRGRYNEQFF. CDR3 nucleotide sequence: TGTGCCAGCAGTTACTCGACCCGGGGGAGGTACAATGAGCAGTTCTTC.

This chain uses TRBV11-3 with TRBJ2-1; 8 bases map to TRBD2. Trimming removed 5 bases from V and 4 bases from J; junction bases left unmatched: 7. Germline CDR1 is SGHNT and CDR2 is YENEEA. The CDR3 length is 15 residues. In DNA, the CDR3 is TGTGCCAGCAGCCTCCAGGGCGGGGGGTACAATGAGCAGTTCTTC. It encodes CASSLQGGGYNEQFF. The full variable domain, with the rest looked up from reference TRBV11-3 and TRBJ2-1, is EAGVVQSPRYKIIEKKQPVAFWCNPISGHNTLYWYLQNLGQGPELLIRYENEEAVDDSQLPKDRFSAERLKGVDSTLKIQPAELGDSAVYLCASSLQGGGYNEQFFGPGTRLTVL.

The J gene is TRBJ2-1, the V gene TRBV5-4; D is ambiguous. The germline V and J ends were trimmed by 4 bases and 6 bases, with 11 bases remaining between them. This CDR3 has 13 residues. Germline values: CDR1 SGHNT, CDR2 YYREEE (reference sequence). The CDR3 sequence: CASSSVGANEQFF. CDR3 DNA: TGTGCCAGCAGCAGTGTAGGTGCCAATGAGCAGTTCTTC. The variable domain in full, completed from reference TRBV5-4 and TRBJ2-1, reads ETGVTQSPTHLIKTRGQQVTLRCSSQSGHNTVSWYQQALGQGPQFIFQYYREEENGRGNFPPRFSGLQFPNYSSELNVNALELDDSALYLCASSSVGANEQFFGPGTRLTVL.

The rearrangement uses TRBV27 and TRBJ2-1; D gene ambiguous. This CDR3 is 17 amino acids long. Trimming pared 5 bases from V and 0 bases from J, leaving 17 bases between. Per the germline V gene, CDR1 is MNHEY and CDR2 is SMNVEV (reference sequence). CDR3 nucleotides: TGTGCCAGCAGTGATAAATCAGGTCGGATCTCCTACAATGAGCAGTTCTTC. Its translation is CASSDKSGRISYNEQFF.

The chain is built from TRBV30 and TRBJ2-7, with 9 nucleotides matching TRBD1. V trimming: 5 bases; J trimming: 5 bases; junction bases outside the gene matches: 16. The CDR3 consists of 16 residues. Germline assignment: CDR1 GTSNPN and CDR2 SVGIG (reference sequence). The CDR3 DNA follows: TGTGCCTGGTCGAAGCTCCCGGGACAGGGCAAACACGAGCAGTACTTC. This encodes CAWSKLPGQGKHEQYF.

The CDR3 here is CASSRGQGAGNEQFF. The CDR3 DNA is TGTGCCAGCAGCCGGGGACAGGGGGCTGGGAATGAGCAGTTCTTC. This chain links TRBV5-4 with TRBJ2-1, with 12 bases that match TRBD1. The CDR3 sequence is 15 residues long. Trimming removed 4 bases from V and 7 bases from J; junction bases left unmatched: 6. Germline V gene sequence: CDR1 SGHNT, CDR2 YYREEE (reference sequence).

The CDR3 DNA reads TGCGCCAGCAGCCAAGGTTGGGGGAGCACCGGGGAGCTGTTTTTT. Protein: CASSQGWGSTGELFF. The chain recombines TRBV4-1 with TRBJ2-2; D possibly matches TRBD1 or TRBD2 (5 bases each). V lost 1 base, J lost 4 bases, and 10 bases lay in between. CDR1 is MGHRA, CDR2 YSYEKL, per germline. The CDR3 contains 15 residues.

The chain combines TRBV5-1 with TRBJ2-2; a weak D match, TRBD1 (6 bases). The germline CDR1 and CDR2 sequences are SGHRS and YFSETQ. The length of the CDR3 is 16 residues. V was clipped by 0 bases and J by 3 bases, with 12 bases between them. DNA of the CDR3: TGCGCCAGCAGCTTGGTGGGGGCCTCCGACACCGGGGAGCTGTTTTTT. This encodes CASSLVGASDTGELFF.

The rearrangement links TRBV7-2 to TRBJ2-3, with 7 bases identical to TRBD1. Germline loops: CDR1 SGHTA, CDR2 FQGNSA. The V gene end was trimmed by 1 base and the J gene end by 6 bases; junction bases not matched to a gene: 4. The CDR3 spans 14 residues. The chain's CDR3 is CASSLEGAGDTQYF. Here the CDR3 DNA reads TGTGCCAGCAGCTTAGAGGGGGCAGGGGATACGCAGTATTTT.

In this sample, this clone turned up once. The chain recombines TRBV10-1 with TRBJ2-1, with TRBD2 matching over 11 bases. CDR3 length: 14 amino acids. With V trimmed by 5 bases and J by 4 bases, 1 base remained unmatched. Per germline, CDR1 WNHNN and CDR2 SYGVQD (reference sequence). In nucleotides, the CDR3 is TGCGCCAGCAGTCCTAGCGGGGGGTACAATGAGCAGTTCTTC. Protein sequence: CASSPSGGYNEQFF.

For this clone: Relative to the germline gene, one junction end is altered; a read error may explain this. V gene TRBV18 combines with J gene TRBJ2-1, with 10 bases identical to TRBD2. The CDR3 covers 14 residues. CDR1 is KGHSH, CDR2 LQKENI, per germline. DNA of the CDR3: TGTGCCAGCTCACCCTCCCTAAGCGGGGGGGAGCGGTTCTTC. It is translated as CASSPSLSGGERFF. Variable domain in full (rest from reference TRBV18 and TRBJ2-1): NAGVMQNPRHLVRRRGQEARLRCSPMKGHSHVYWYRQLPEEGLKFMVYLQKENIIDESGMPKERFSAEFPKEGPSILRIQQVVRGDSAAYFCASSPSLSGGERFFGPGTRLTVL.

Here the CDR3 reads CASSLAGTGGQETQYF. The CDR3 DNA reads TGTGCCAGCAGCTTAGCGGGGACAGGGGGCCAAGAGACCCAGTACTTC. The chain joins TRBV7-9 to TRBJ2-5; 11 positions match TRBD1. V lost 0 bases and J lost 1; bases outside the gene matches: 1. The CDR3 is 16 amino acids. Germline V gene data show CDR1 as SEHNR and CDR2 as FQNEAQ (reference sequence).

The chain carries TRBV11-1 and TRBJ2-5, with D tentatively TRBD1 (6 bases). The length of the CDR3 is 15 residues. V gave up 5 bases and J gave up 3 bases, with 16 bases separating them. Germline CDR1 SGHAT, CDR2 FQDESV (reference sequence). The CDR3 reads CASSQQGGREETQYF. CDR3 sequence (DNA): TGTGCCAGCAGCCAACAGGGCGGGCGTGAAGAGACCCAGTACTTC.

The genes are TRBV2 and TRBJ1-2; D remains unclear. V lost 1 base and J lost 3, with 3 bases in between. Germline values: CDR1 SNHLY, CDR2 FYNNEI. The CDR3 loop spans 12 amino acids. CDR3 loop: CASSEGYYGYTF. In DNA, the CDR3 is TGTGCCAGCAGTGAAGGGTACTATGGCTACACCTTC. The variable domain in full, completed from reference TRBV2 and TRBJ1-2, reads EPEVTQTPSHQVTQMGQEVILRCVPISNHLYFYWYRQILGQKVEFLVSFYNNEISEKSEIFDDQFSVERPDGSNFTLKIRSTKLEDSAMYFCASSEGYYGYTFGSGTRLTVV.

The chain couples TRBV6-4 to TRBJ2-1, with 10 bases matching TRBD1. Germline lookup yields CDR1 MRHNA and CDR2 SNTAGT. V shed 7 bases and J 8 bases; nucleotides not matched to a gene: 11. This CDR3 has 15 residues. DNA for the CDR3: TGTGCCAGCAACAGGGGGACAGGGGCCAACTATGAGCAGTTCTTC. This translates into CASNRGTGANYEQFF.

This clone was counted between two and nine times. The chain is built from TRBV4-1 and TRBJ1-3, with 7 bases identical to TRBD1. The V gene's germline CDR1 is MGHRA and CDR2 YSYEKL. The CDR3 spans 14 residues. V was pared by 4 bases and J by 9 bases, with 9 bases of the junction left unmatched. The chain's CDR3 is CASSPAGQAATIYF. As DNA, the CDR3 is TGCGCCAGCAGCCCGGCCGGACAGGCGGCCACCATATATTTT.

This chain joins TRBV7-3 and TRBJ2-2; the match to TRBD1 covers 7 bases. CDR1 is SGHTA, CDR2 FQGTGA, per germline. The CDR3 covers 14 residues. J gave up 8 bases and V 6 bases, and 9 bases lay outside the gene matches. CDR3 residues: CASRSRQGVGELFF. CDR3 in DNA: TGTGCCAGCAGAAGTAGACAGGGAGTGGGGGAGCTGTTTTTT.

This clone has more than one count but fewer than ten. The CDR3 coding sequence is TGTGCCTGGAGGGTAGCGGGGGGGCCGAACATTCAGTACTTC. This translates into CAWRVAGGPNIQYF. The V gene is TRBV30, the J gene TRBJ2-4, with TRBD2 matching over 11 bases. From germline, CDR1 is GTSNPN and CDR2 SVGIG (reference sequence). V was pared by 3 bases and J by 7 bases, with 5 bases of the junction left unmatched. This CDR3 has 14 residues.

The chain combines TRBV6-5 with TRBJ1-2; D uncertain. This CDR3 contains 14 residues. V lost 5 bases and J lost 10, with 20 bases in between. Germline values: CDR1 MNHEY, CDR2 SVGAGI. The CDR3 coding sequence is TGTGCCAGCAGTCACCCCAGCTCCGTGGGATCCTACACCTTC. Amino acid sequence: CASSHPSSVGSYTF.

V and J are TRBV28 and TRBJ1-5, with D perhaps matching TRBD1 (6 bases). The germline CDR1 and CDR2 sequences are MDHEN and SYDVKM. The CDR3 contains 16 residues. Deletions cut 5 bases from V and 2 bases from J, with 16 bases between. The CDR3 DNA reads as TGTGCCAGCAGTACGGCTGAGGGGGGAGGCAATCAGCCCCAGCATTTT. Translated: CASSTAEGGGNQPQHF.

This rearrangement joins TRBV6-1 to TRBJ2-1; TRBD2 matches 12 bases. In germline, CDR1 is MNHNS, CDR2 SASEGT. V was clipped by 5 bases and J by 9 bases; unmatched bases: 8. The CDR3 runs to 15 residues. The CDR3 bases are TGTGCCAGCAGTCCTCTAGCGGGGGGGCAGGGTGAGCAGTTCTTC. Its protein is CASSPLAGGQGEQFF.